This entry describes one T cell receptor beta chain. This specimen belongs to a study of blood T cell repertoires in COVID-19. The wider study: Donors in the United States, Italy and Spain gave samples during acute or convalescent COVID-19.

The method was immunoSEQ multiplex PCR; TCRdb's version includes in-frame clones alone and lacks a portion of them. The sample has about 340,000 clones, roughly 85% seen once; the top ten hold approximately 4.4%. The sequence was obtained from a woman in her 40s with acute COVID-19. The source material was PBMCs or T cells enriched from blood (not recorded which).

This chain's CDR3 is CASSQAGAGANVLTF. The CDR3 bases are TGCGCCAGCAGCCAAGCAGGGGCTGGGGCCAACGTCCTGACTTTC. This chain uses TRBV4-1 with TRBJ2-6; D perhaps matches TRBD1 (6 bases). CDR3 length: 15 residues. Germline V gives CDR1 MGHRA, CDR2 YSYEKL. The ends were cut back, 1 base at V and 2 bases at J, with 6 bases in the middle.